The 8 T cell receptor beta chains below were found in one sample sequenced in a study of immune evolution from preneoplasia to lung adenocarcinoma. Some clones are missing from TCRdb's copy, which holds only in-frame ones; the method was immunoSEQ multiplex PCR. The sample records several thousand clones, about 90% being singletons. Sample: FFPE invasive lung adenocarcinoma tissue. These receptors originate from a person aged 70 to 79 with invasive lung adenocarcinoma.

The V gene is TRBV19, the J gene TRBJ1-2; 7 positions match TRBD1. Looked up from germline, CDR1 is LNHDA and CDR2 is SQIVND (reference sequence). CDR3 length equals 14 residues. The V and J ends lost 7 bases and 8 bases, in that order; junction bases with no gene match: 13. This CDR3 reads CASNFGTANQGYTF. DNA for the CDR3: TGTGCCAGTAATTTCGGGACAGCCAACCAGGGCTACACCTTC.

V is TRBV4-2 and J is TRBJ2-1, with D hard to call. V gave up 1 base and J gave up 4 bases, with 8 bases separating them. The CDR3 length is 14 residues. Germline values: CDR1 LGHNA, CDR2 YNFKEQ. This chain's CDR3 is CASSQVTVYNEQFF. The CDR3 bases are TGTGCCAGCAGCCAAGTTACAGTGTACAATGAGCAGTTCTTC.

The chain is built from TRBV20-1 and TRBJ2-7; D is unresolved. CDR3 length: 11 residues. Germline loops: CDR1 DFQATT, CDR2 SNEGSKA (reference sequence). The CDR3 loop is CSPTDNYEQYF. The CDR3 DNA sequence: TGCAGCCCCACTGATAACTACGAGCAGTACTTC.

The chain joins TRBV30 to TRBJ2-2, with 8 bases lining up with TRBD1. From germline, CDR1 is GTSNPN and CDR2 SVGIG (reference sequence). The CDR3 is 14 amino acids. V was pared by 4 bases and J by 7 bases, with 8 bases of the junction left unmatched. The CDR3 loop reads CAWTWAGGGGELFF. The CDR3 region has the DNA TGTGCCTGGACTTGGGCAGGGGGCGGCGGGGAGCTGTTTTTT.

The V gene is TRBV10-1, the J gene TRBJ2-1, with D possibly matching TRBD1 (6 bases). From germline, CDR1 is WNHNN and CDR2 SYGVQD (reference sequence). V was pared by 8 bases and J by 5 bases, with 16 bases between. The CDR3 totals 14 residues. The CDR3 DNA reads as TGCGCCAGCTCCCTCCGACCAGGGGACAATGAGCAGTTCTTC. As protein: CASSLRPGDNEQFF.

This chain joins TRBV11-2 and TRBJ2-3; no definite D call. Germline assignment: CDR1 SGHAT and CDR2 FQNNGV. Trimming left V 5 bases short and J 2 bases short, with 11 bases between. The CDR3 loop spans 14 amino acids. The CDR3 coding sequence is TGTGCCAGCAGCCCACGACCTTACACAGATACGCAGTATTTT. The encoded protein is CASSPRPYTDTQYF.

This clone has a single count. This sequence joins TRBV14 and TRBJ2-7; D is uncertain. Germline CDR1 reads SGHDN; CDR2 reads FVKESK. CDR3 size: 12 residues. V lost 1 base and J lost 3, with 4 bases in between. The CDR3 protein is CASSQAYYEQYF. In nucleotides, the CDR3 is TGTGCCAGCAGCCAAGCGTACTACGAGCAGTACTTC. The full variable domain, rest sourced from reference TRBV14 and TRBJ2-7, is EAGVTQFPSHSVIEKGQTVTLRCDPISGHDNLYWYRRVMGKEIKFLLHFVKESKQDESGMPNNRFLAERTGGTYSTLKVQPAELEDSGVYFCASSQAYYEQYFGPGTRLTVT.

V gene TRBV5-1 combines with J gene TRBJ2-1; the match to TRBD2 covers 7 bases. CDR1 and CDR2 from the germline V gene are SGHRS and YFSETQ. Losses at the gene ends were 5 bases for V and 0 bases for J; bases not matched to a gene: 5. The CDR3 covers 15 residues. The CDR3 DNA follows: TGCGCCAGCAGATTCCTAGCGGCCTCCTACAATGAGCAGTTCTTC. It codes for CASRFLAASYNEQFF.